Presented here are 21 T cell receptor beta chains from one specimen sequenced in a study of T-cell memory formation after mild COVID-19. Via MiXCR, TCRdb re-called the 5' RACE reads, giving one row per CDR3 protein. The sample lists 400,000 to 450,000 distinct CDR3 sequences; more than 15% were seen once. What was sequenced was PBMCs or a T cell subset sorted from them (not recorded which). These receptors were collected from a man aged 18 to 35 who had mild COVID-19 (a few samples of this study predate the infection). Cell type and time point are not known.

The chain joins TRBV5-1 to TRBJ2-3; 11 bases match TRBD1. The V segment lost 4 bases and the J segment 5 bases; nucleotides outside the gene matches: 12. This CDR3 spans 17 amino acids. Germline assignment: CDR1 SGHRS and CDR2 YFSETQ. CDR3 in amino acids: CASSIRLDRGRGDTQYF. The CDR3 nucleotides are TGCGCCAGCAGCATACGCCTGGACAGGGGGCGAGGAGATACGCAGTATTTT. The complete variable domain, with remaining parts taken from reference TRBV5-1 and TRBJ2-3, reads KAGVTQTPRYLIKTRGQQVTLSCSPISGHRSVSWYQQTPGQGLQFLFEYFSETQRNKGNFPGRFSGRQFSNSRSEMNVSTLELGDSALYLCASSIRLDRGRGDTQYFGPGTRLTVL.

The rearrangement links TRBV6-2 or TRBV6-3 to TRBJ2-1, with no clear D. Germline values: CDR1 MNHEY, CDR2 SVGEGT. The CDR3 is made up of 12 amino acids. Trimming left V 4 bases short and J 7 bases short, with 8 bases between. This CDR3 reads CASSSRVNEQFF. The CDR3 region has the DNA TGTGCCAGCAGTTCACGGGTAAATGAGCAGTTCTTC.

The chain is built from TRBV11-2 and TRBJ2-7, with 8 nucleotides matching TRBD1. Germline assignment: CDR1 SGHAT and CDR2 FQNNGV. The CDR3 runs to 13 residues. J gave up 5 bases and V 7 bases, and 7 bases lay outside the gene matches. CDR3 in DNA: TGTGCCAGCACCCCAGGGGGCGGAAACGAGCAGTACTTC. Translating it yields CASTPGGGNEQYF.

The genes are TRBV6-2 or TRBV6-3 and TRBJ2-7; TRBD2 agrees at 13 bases. V was clipped by 10 bases and J by 5 bases; unmatched bases: 14. Germline-derived CDR1 and CDR2 are MNHEY and SVGEGT. The CDR3 has 16 residues. The CDR3 sequence: CATETSGGPRNHEQYV. The CDR3 nucleotides read TGTGCCACTGAGACTAGCGGGGGGCCTAGGAACCACGAGCAGTACGTC.

The V call is TRBV18, the J call TRBJ1-1; the D gene is possibly TRBD1 (5 bases). The germline gives CDR1 KGHSH, CDR2 LQKENI. Trimming removed 1 base from V and 1 base from J, with 10 bases in between. This CDR3 spans 15 amino acids. As DNA, the CDR3 is TGTGCCAGCTCACCACTCGGGGCTGCGAACACTGAAGCTTTCTTT. Translated, it gives CASSPLGAANTEAFF.

The chain recombines TRBV5-1 with TRBJ2-2; 9 bases agree with TRBD2. The junction had 7 bases not matched to a gene; V was cut back by 3 bases and J by 4 bases. Germline V gene sequence: CDR1 SGHRS, CDR2 YFSETQ. The CDR3 runs 16 residues. The CDR3 loop reads CASSSASGVTTGELFF. CDR3 DNA sequence: TGCGCCAGCAGCTCGGCTAGCGGGGTAACCACCGGGGAGCTGTTTTTT. The whole variable domain, filled in from reference TRBV5-1 and TRBJ2-2, reads KAGVTQTPRYLIKTRGQQVTLSCSPISGHRSVSWYQQTPGQGLQFLFEYFSETQRNKGNFPGRFSGRQFSNSRSEMNVSTLELGDSALYLCASSSASGVTTGELFFGEGSRLTVL.

This clonotype was counted only a few times. The chain joins TRBV3-1 to TRBJ2-6; no clear D. CDR3 length equals 16 residues. Deletions cut 4 bases from V and 2 bases from J, with 12 bases between. CDR1 and CDR2 from the germline V gene are LGHDT and YNNKEL (reference sequence). CDR3 sequence: CASSPLTAPGANVLTF. The CDR3, as DNA: TGTGCCAGCAGCCCCCTTACAGCGCCTGGGGCCAACGTCCTGACTTTC.

In this sample, this clonotype turned up a few times. The chain employs TRBV28 and TRBJ1-5; the D is unclear. The CDR3 is made up of 13 amino acids. V was cut by 7 bases and J by 1 base, with 8 bases left in between. CDR1 MDHEN and CDR2 SYDVKM come from the germline V gene. CDR3 loop: CASKSRSNQPQHF. For the CDR3, the DNA is TGTGCCAGCAAATCAAGGAGCAATCAGCCCCAGCATTTT.

Many counts were recorded for this clonotype. The chain uses TRBV20-1 and TRBJ2-5; TRBD2 matches 12 bases. With 0 bases clipped from V and 2 bases from J, the junction kept 1 base outside the gene matches. This CDR3 is 15 amino acids long. Looked up from germline, CDR1 is DFQATT and CDR2 is SNEGSKA (reference sequence). The CDR3: CSARDLAGGQETQYF. CDR3 nucleotides: TGCAGTGCTAGAGATCTAGCGGGGGGGCAAGAGACCCAGTACTTC.

The J gene is TRBJ1-5, the V gene TRBV20-1; D is perhaps TRBD1 (5 bases). Germline V gene lookup returns CDR1 DFQATT and CDR2 SNEGSKA (reference sequence). V was clipped by 6 bases and J by 1 base, with 10 bases between them. The CDR3 length is 13 residues. The CDR3 sequence is CSAATVSNQPQHF. The CDR3 nucleotides are TGCAGTGCAGCGACAGTAAGCAATCAGCCCCAGCATTTT.

The chain uses TRBV7-2 and TRBJ1-4; 7 nucleotides match TRBD1. The V gene's germline CDR1 is SGHTA and CDR2 FQGNSA. This CDR3 contains 15 residues. J was trimmed by 8 bases and V by 5 bases; bases with no gene match: 11. CDR3 residues: CASSDATGVGEKLFF. The CDR3 DNA reads as TGTGCCAGCAGCGACGCAACAGGGGTAGGCGAAAAACTGTTTTTT.

The V call is TRBV3-1, the J call TRBJ2-5, with D perhaps matching TRBD2 (6 bases). The CDR3 sequence is 13 residues long. Trimming took 6 bases from V and 4 from J, leaving 12 bases between them. Looked up from germline, CDR1 is LGHDT and CDR2 is YNNKEL (reference sequence). This CDR3 is CASSLNGGETQYF. The CDR3 region has the DNA TGTGCCAGCAGTCTTAACGGGGGAGAGACCCAGTACTTC.

This clonotype was seen a handful of times. The V call is TRBV6-4, the J call TRBJ2-3; maybe TRBD2 (6 bases). Germline V CDR1 and CDR2: MRHNA, SNTAGT. The CDR3 is made up of 14 amino acids. V was cut by 6 bases and J by 5 bases, with 15 bases left in between. In DNA form, the CDR3 reads TGTGCCAGCAGCCGGGAGACCTCTCGAGATACGCAGTATTTT. This sequence encodes CASSRETSRDTQYF.

The chain is built from TRBV4-3 and TRBJ1-4; TRBD1 matches at 7 bases. Germline V gives CDR1 LGHNA, CDR2 YSLEER. This CDR3 spans 19 amino acids. The V and J ends lost 0 bases and 7 bases, in that order; junction bases with no gene match: 17. The CDR3 DNA follows: TGCGCCAGCAGCCAAGATCCTGCGGGGAGGGAGGGGGCAAGTGAAAAACTGTTTTTT. Encoded protein: CASSQDPAGREGASEKLFF.

This clonotype was counted between two and nine times. This chain connects TRBV20-1 to TRBJ1-1; TRBD1 matches at 7 bases. Germline V CDR1 and CDR2: DFQATT, SNEGSKA (reference sequence). V dropped 4 bases and J dropped 4; count of bases not matched to a gene: 9. The CDR3 consists of 14 residues. The CDR3 DNA follows: TGCAGTGCTATTTTCAGGGGGAGGGGCACTGAAGCTTTCTTT. Protein sequence: CSAIFRGRGTEAFF.

The chain couples TRBV5-1 to TRBJ2-1; no reliable D call. Trimming stripped 2 bases from V and 7 bases from J, with 10 bases between. Germline V gene sequence: CDR1 SGHRS, CDR2 YFSETQ. The CDR3 runs 13 residues. CDR3 in amino acids: CASSFSQRNEQFF. For the CDR3, the DNA is TGCGCCAGCAGCTTTTCTCAGCGAAATGAGCAGTTCTTC.

There are many counts of this clonotype. The rearrangement uses TRBV4-1 and TRBJ1-2, with a tentative D call TRBD1 (5 bases). V lost 6 bases to trimming and J lost 7 bases, with 15 bases between them. The length of the CDR3 is 13 residues. CDR1 and CDR2 (germline): MGHRA, YSYEKL. The CDR3 sequence: CASRHDRSSGYTF. As DNA, the CDR3 is TGCGCCAGCAGGCACGACAGATCCAGTGGCTACACCTTC.

The CDR3 sequence is CASSNSGVFTEPTSEMKQFF. Here the CDR3 DNA reads TGTGCCAGCAGCAATAGCGGGGTTTTTACCGAGCCCACCTCAGAAATGAAGCAGTTCTTC. This chain uses TRBV3-1 with TRBJ2-1, with TRBD2 identical over 8 bases. J lost 11 bases, V lost 5 bases, and 29 bases had no gene match. CDR3 size: 20 residues. Germline V gene data show CDR1 as LGHDT and CDR2 as YNNKEL (reference sequence).

V and J are TRBV6-5 and TRBJ2-3; TRBD1 matches at 8 bases. Germline V gene lookup returns CDR1 MNHEY and CDR2 SVGAGI. The CDR3 sequence is 14 residues long. After removal of 5 bases from V and 4 bases from J, the junction contained 5 bases not matched to a gene. In DNA, the CDR3 is TGTGCCAGCAGTGACAGGGGCCCACCAGATACGCAGTATTTT. Residues: CASSDRGPPDTQYF.

This clonotype was seen many times. This chain links TRBV20-1 with TRBJ2-3; 8 bases match TRBD2. The CDR3 length is 12 residues. The V gene's germline CDR1 is DFQATT and CDR2 SNEGSKA (reference sequence). Trimming took 6 bases from V and 3 from J; bases not matched to a gene: 2. In DNA, the CDR3 is TGCAGTGCCGGGGGGGGGACAGATACGCAGTATTTT. As protein: CSAGGGTDTQYF.

At least ten counts were recorded for this clonotype. CDR3 in amino acids: CSARDVLGAVGGYTF. The CDR3 nucleotides read TGCAGTGCTAGAGATGTTTTAGGGGCTGTAGGAGGCTACACCTTC. The rearrangement links TRBV20-1 to TRBJ1-2, with D tentatively TRBD1 (5 bases). V was clipped by 0 bases and J by 8 bases, with 19 bases between them. Germline assignment: CDR1 DFQATT and CDR2 SNEGSKA (reference sequence). The CDR3 has 15 residues.